The 16 T cell receptor beta chains below come from one sample, sequenced in a study of CD8+CD57+ T cells in acquired aplastic anemia. Genomic DNA provided the template from which TCR beta VDJ and CDR3 profiles were obtained. TCRdb fed the reads into MiXCR, producing one record per CDR3 protein. Here the sample spans a few hundred thousand distinct CDR3 sequences, 82% being singletons. Patients selected for sequencing had displayed CD8+CD57+ cell expansion by flow cytometry. Sequencing was performed on sorted CD4+, CD8+, or CD8+CD57+ T cells (not recorded which) from PBMCs. The receptors stem from a human donor with aplastic anemia.

About this clonotype: With a much larger clone just one base away, this may be a read error. The limits of the CDR3 on the DNA are not certain, so only TCRdb's listed CDR3 is given. The chain uses TRBV7-2 and TRBJ2-7; the table calls TRBD1, which could not be checked here. CDR1 and CDR2 from the germline V gene are SGHTA and FQGNSA. The CDR3 adds up to 14 amino acids, both ends counted. CDR3 in amino acids: CASSWGQGANYGYF.

About this clonotype: This likely comes from a read error, as the CDR3 has no conserved phenylalanine or tryptophan at its end. No DNA is shown, since the ends of the CDR3 on it are uncertain; the CDR3 is the one TCRdb lists. This chain connects TRBV7-9 to TRBJ2-3; the table's D call, TRBD2, was not checked against the DNA. The CDR3 adds up to 13 amino acids, both ends counted. Germline V lookup: CDR1 SEHNR, CDR2 FQNEAQ (reference sequence). The CDR3 loop is CASSLGLAGGRYS.

As for this clonotype: This likely comes from a read error, as the CDR3 has no conserved phenylalanine or tryptophan at its end. The DNA is left out, because the CDR3 cannot be placed on it with certainty; the CDR3 is given as TCRdb lists it. This rearrangement joins TRBV7-8 to TRBJ2-7; TRBD1 is taken as the D call from the table, unchecked against the DNA. Germline V gives CDR1 SGHVS, CDR2 FQNEAQ. From its first to its last residue, the CDR3 has 13 amino acids. This CDR3 is CASSFHPGGAPLS.

The rearrangement links TRBV11-3 to TRBJ2-7, with no clear D. V gave up 3 bases and J gave up 0 bases, with 12 bases separating them. The CDR3 runs 15 residues. CDR1 is SGHNT and CDR2 is YENEEA in the germline V gene. The CDR3 DNA follows: TGTGCCAGCAGCTTGGAAGAGACCAGCTCCTACGAGCAGTACTTC. The encoded protein is CASSLEETSSYEQYF.

The V call is TRBV7-2, the J call TRBJ1-1, with D possibly TRBD1 on 5 matching bases. The CDR3 is made up of 15 amino acids. Germline V gene sequence: CDR1 SGHTA, CDR2 FQGNSA. V was shortened by 3 bases and J by 4 bases, with 15 bases between the two germline ends. CDR3: CASSLDWGVGTEAFF. In DNA, the CDR3 is TGTGCCAGCAGCTTGGATTGGGGGGTAGGCACTGAAGCTTTCTTT. Variable domain in full (rest from reference TRBV7-2 and TRBJ1-1): GAGVSQSPSNKVTEKGKDVELRCDPISGHTALYWYRQSLGQGLEFLIYFQGNSAPDKSGLPSDRFSAERTGGSVSTLTIQRTQQEDSAVYLCASSLDWGVGTEAFFGQGTRLTVV.

This sequence joins TRBV11-1 and TRBJ2-3; the D gene could be TRBD1 or TRBD2 (5 bases each). The V gene lost 1 base and the J gene lost 0 bases, with 14 bases spanning the gap. CDR1 is SGHAT, CDR2 FQDESV, per germline (reference sequence). The CDR3 totals 17 residues. CDR3 in DNA: TGTGCCAGCAGCTTAGTGGCCTGGGGGAGCAGCACAGATACGCAGTATTTT. Translating gives CASSLVAWGSSTDTQYF.

The gene calls are TRBV2 and TRBJ2-1; D might be TRBD1 or TRBD2, each matching 5 bases. Germline V gene data show CDR1 as SNHLY and CDR2 as FYNNEI. The CDR3 sequence is 15 residues long. Trimming removed 6 bases from V and 7 bases from J, with 19 bases in between. The CDR3: CASSDRRGPINEQFF. CDR3 DNA sequence: TGTGCCAGCAGCGATCGACGGGGCCCGATTAATGAGCAGTTCTTC.

V usage is TRBV15 and J usage is TRBJ1-5, with 8 bases fitting TRBD1. The V gene's germline CDR1 is LNHNV and CDR2 YYDKDF (reference sequence). This CDR3 is built from 13 residues. With 8 bases clipped from V and 5 bases from J, the junction kept 5 bases outside the gene matches. CDR3 DNA: TGTGCCACCCGGGACAGGCGAGATCAGCCCCAGCATTTT. Translating gives CATRDRRDQPQHF.

Points on this clonotype: The CDR3 end shows no conserved phenylalanine or tryptophan, and so a read error is likely. This chain connects TRBV7-9 to TRBJ2-1; no firm D call. V dropped 8 bases and J dropped 13 bases, with 15 bases sitting between them. The CDR3 totals 11 residues. Germline-derived CDR1 and CDR2 are SEHNR and FQNEAQ (reference sequence). The CDR3 protein is CASSWADDQFS. The CDR3 DNA sequence: TGTGCCAGCTCCTGGGCGGACGACCAGTTCTCC.

Details on this clonotype: Without the conserved terminal phenylalanine or tryptophan, this CDR3 likely stems from a read error. It is unclear where the CDR3 begins or ends on the DNA, so no DNA is shown, and the CDR3 is as TCRdb lists it. The chain uses TRBV9 and TRBJ2-3; TRBD1, the table's D call, was not compared with the DNA. The CDR3 extends over 13 residues, inclusive of both ends. Germline CDR1 SGDLS, CDR2 YYNGEE. The CDR3 reads CASSVLGEKANYV.

This rearrangement joins TRBV9 to TRBJ2-3, with D possibly being TRBD2 (5 bases). Trimming took 5 bases from V and 11 from J, leaving 24 bases between them. Germline lookup yields CDR1 SGDLS and CDR2 YYNGEE. The CDR3 totals 15 residues. The CDR3 sequence is CASRGREREDTKQYF. CDR3 DNA: TGTGCCAGCAGAGGACGGGAACGGGAAGATACGAAGCAGTATTTT.

This clonotype has only one observation. The gene calls are TRBV2 and TRBJ1-1, with D tentatively TRBD1 (6 bases). Deletions cut 7 bases from V and 10 bases from J, with 19 bases between. The germline V gene encodes CDR1 SNHLY and CDR2 FYNNEI. The CDR3 has 13 amino acids. DNA for the CDR3: TGTGCCAGCATGCTGGGGGGCAACGCTGCAGCTTTCTTT. This encodes CASMLGGNAAAFF.

The chain combines TRBV20-1 with TRBJ2-1; TRBD2 matches at 10 bases. This CDR3 spans 16 amino acids. Germline CDR1 and CDR2: DFQATT and SNEGSKA (reference sequence). Trimming cost V 5 bases and J 8 bases; bases outside gene matches: 15. The CDR3 reads CSAWCSAGGTRDEQFF. For the CDR3, the DNA is TGCAGTGCTTGGTGTTCAGCGGGGGGGACACGGGATGAGCAGTTCTTC.

The chain recombines TRBV20-1 with TRBJ1-2; TRBD1 is a possible D gene (6 bases). The CDR3 totals 13 residues. Germline CDR1 and CDR2: DFQATT and SNEGSKA (reference sequence). V dropped 6 bases and J dropped 9 bases, with 20 bases sitting between them. CDR3 bases: TGCAGTGCCATGGGACACCCAGGGATCTGCTACACCTTC. This encodes CSAMGHPGICYTF.

The chain combines TRBV7-2 with TRBJ1-1; the D is unclear. V lost 3 bases and J 14 bases, leaving 25 bases between the germline ends. The CDR3 length is 15 residues. Germline V lookup: CDR1 SGHTA, CDR2 FQGNSA. This CDR3 reads CASSLEGSADYGAFF. The CDR3 coding sequence is TGTGCCAGCAGCTTGGAAGGGAGCGCCGACTATGGAGCCTTCTTT.

On this clonotype: This is likely a read error, given that the CDR3 carries no conserved phenylalanine or tryptophan at its end. The DNA is left out, because the CDR3 cannot be placed on it with certainty; the CDR3 is given as TCRdb lists it. The chain links TRBV2 to TRBJ2-3; whether TRBD1, the table's D call, matches the DNA was not checked. The CDR3 sequence runs 13 residues, both termini included. Germline CDR1 reads SNHLY; CDR2 reads FYNNEI. Here the CDR3 reads CASSESYRNQPQL.